The clone carrying this TCR beta chain was detected only a few times. Its antigen is unknown. This sample was included in a study of CD8+ T cells in alopecia areata. Study-level background: Tofacitinib was given for 6 to 18 months, then stopped for 6 months.

Germline V CDR1 and CDR2: LGHNA, YNFKEQ. CDR3 length equals 14 residues. With 0 bases removed from V and 7 bases from J, the gap between germline ends came to 13 bases. Peripheral blood and lesional scalp punch biopsies came from alopecia areata patients. Whole-study findings and limits: It was lesional scalp, especially alopecia totalis/universalis, that showed higher clonality than normal scalp.

Extracted RNA was reverse transcribed into cDNA, the sequencing template. Sequencing was performed with immunoSEQ multiplex PCR; in TCRdb, only in-frame clones are kept and a portion is missing. The data hold approximately 11,000 clones, with 57% observed a single time. Sequenced material: skin. The TCR originated in a human donor with alopecia areata. The J gene is TRBJ2-7, the V gene TRBV4-2; D gene unclear. This CDR3 is CASSQEGRSGEQYF. DNA of the CDR3: TGTGCCAGCAGCCAAGAGGGCAGATCGGGTGAGCAGTACTTC.